These 4 T cell receptor beta chains were sequenced from one sample in a study of shared clonotypes between healthy human individuals. The repertoire was sequenced with immunoSEQ multiplex PCR; TCRdb's copy has only in-frame clones and lacks some. In the table there are around 2.5 million clones, 90% to 95% of which are singletons. Sequencing was done on a sample of naive CD4+ T cells from PBMCs. Noted subset: CD45RA+ positively selected. The receptors originated from a man aged 18 to 29 in good health. Some clones in this sample may be carry-over from other donors' samples.

This chain joins TRBV7-9 and TRBJ1-2; possibly TRBD1 for D (5 bases). The germline V and J ends were trimmed by 1 base and 3 bases, with 15 bases remaining between them. Looked up from germline, CDR1 is SEHNR and CDR2 is FQNEAQ (reference sequence). The CDR3 length is 16 residues. CDR3 sequence: CASSLVLGTPHYGYTF. Written as DNA, the CDR3 is TGTGCCAGCAGCTTAGTCCTCGGGACGCCCCACTATGGCTACACCTTC.

The chain uses TRBV6-6 and TRBJ1-4; D unclear. V dropped 6 bases and J dropped 7 bases, with 15 bases sitting between them. Germline CDR1 and CDR2: MNHNY and SVGAGI (reference sequence). The CDR3 is made up of 14 amino acids. The CDR3: CASRPNERAEKLFF. CDR3 nucleotide sequence: TGTGCCAGCAGGCCCAATGAAAGGGCTGAAAAACTGTTTTTT.

CDR3 coding DNA: TGTGCCAGCAGTTATTCTCGGACCCCCTGGGGCGAGCAGTACTTC. Translated: CASSYSRTPWGEQYF. The rearrangement joins TRBV6-6 to TRBJ2-7, with D uncertain. Germline V lookup: CDR1 MNHNY, CDR2 SVGAGI (reference sequence). The CDR3 is made up of 15 amino acids. Trimming shortened V by 3 bases and J by 6 bases, and 18 bases separated the two germline ends.

The chain combines TRBV27 with TRBJ2-1; TRBD2 aligns across 7 bases. Losses at the gene ends were 2 bases for V and 7 bases for J; bases not matched to a gene: 14. The CDR3 runs 17 residues. The V gene's germline CDR1 is MNHEY and CDR2 SMNVEV (reference sequence). The CDR3 sequence is CASSLEKTGGRMNEQFF. The CDR3 DNA is TGTGCCAGCAGTTTAGAGAAGACCGGGGGGAGGATGAATGAGCAGTTCTTC.